The 3 T cell receptor delta chains below come from one sample, sequenced in a study of gamma-delta T cells after stem cell transplantation. TCRdb made new clone calls on the RT-PCR reads using CATT. The table lists around 2,500 delta-chain clones, approximately 31% of them singletons, with 31% in the top ten. Material: gamma-delta T cells. The receptors stem from a human donor. It is not recorded whose cells these are; they may come from a transplant donor.

As for this clone: A much larger clone sits a single nucleotide away, making a read error possible. Other DNA sequences in the sample encode the same CDR3. The genes are TRDV2 and TRDJ1, with D perhaps TRDD2 (7 bases). The CDR3 contains 20 residues. Germline CDR1 GEAIGNYY, CDR2 EKD. The CDR3 loop is CACDTVVASGENSYTDKLIF. DNA of the CDR3: TGTGCCTGTGACACCGTAGTGGCCTCTGGGGAAAATTCCTACACCGATAAGCTCATCTTT.

A note on this clone: Translating this DNA gives a protein that differs at residue 5 from the TCRdb one, which belongs to a much larger clone; a read error is likely, and the protein shown is this translation. The CDR3 sequence is CACDWVLGDTRYTDKLIF. The CDR3 region has the DNA TGTGCCTGTGATTGGGTACTGGGGGATACGCGTTACACCGATAAACTCATCTTT. The chain carries TRDV2 and TRDJ1; 13 nucleotides agree with TRDD3. This CDR3 region has 18 residues. V lost 4 bases and J lost 0; bases outside the gene matches: 10. Germline-derived CDR1 and CDR2 are GEAIGNYY and EKD.

The J gene is TRDJ1, the V gene TRDV1; D may correspond to TRDD2 or TRDD3 (7 bases each). This CDR3 contains 18 residues. Germline CDR1 is TSWWSYY and CDR2 is QGS. Trimming took off 4 bases at V and 0 bases at J, with 21 bases between the two ends. Written as DNA, the CDR3 is TGTGCTCTTGGGGGCTCTTTCCTACCCGGGGGATACACCGATAAACTCATCTTT. Translating it yields CALGGSFLPGGYTDKLIF.